Shown below are 21 T cell receptor beta chains from a single sample sequenced in a study of blood T cell repertoires in COVID-19. The assay was immunoSEQ multiplex PCR, and TCRdb's table has in-frame clones only and misses some. The sample comprises under 200,000 clones, 80% to 85% of which are singletons, and 2.9% rests with the top ten. The sequenced material came from peripheral blood. These receptors all stem from a woman aged 55-70 years with acute or convalescent COVID-19.

The V gene is TRBV29-1, the J gene TRBJ1-1; D is unresolved. Germline lookup yields CDR1 SQVTM and CDR2 ANQGSEA. This CDR3 is 13 amino acids long. V lost 4 bases to trimming and J lost 0 bases, with 9 bases between them. In nucleotides, the CDR3 is TGCAGCGTTGTGTTAGGAGTGAACACTGAAGCTTTCTTT. This codes for CSVVLGVNTEAFF.

This clone was counted only a few times. This sequence joins TRBV18 and TRBJ2-5; the match to TRBD2 covers 8 bases. CDR3 length: 13 residues. Trimming took 8 bases from V and 4 from J; bases not matched to a gene: 6. Germline V gene sequence: CDR1 KGHSH, CDR2 LQKENI. CDR3 nucleotides: TGTGCCAGCGGCGGCGGGGGGACAGAGACCCAGTACTTC. It yields the protein CASGGGGTETQYF.

The genes are TRBV3-1 (or the pseudogene TRBV3-2) and TRBJ1-2, with D perhaps matching TRBD1 (5 bases). Germline loops: CDR1 LGHDT, CDR2 YNNKEL (reference sequence). Trimming removed 3 bases from V and 0 bases from J, with 8 bases in between. The CDR3 loop spans 14 amino acids. CDR3 in DNA: TGTGCCAGCAGCCATGGCAGGGCTAACTATGGCTACACCTTC. Protein sequence: CASSHGRANYGYTF.

This clone appeared a few times. The V call is TRBV6-5, the J call TRBJ1-2; D uncertain. Per the germline V gene, CDR1 is MNHEY and CDR2 is SVGAGI. Trimming pared 2 bases from V and 7 bases from J, leaving 8 bases between. The CDR3 sequence is 12 residues long. Written as DNA, the CDR3 is TGTGCCAGCAGTTACGGGCAGGCTGGCTACACCTTC. It yields the protein CASSYGQAGYTF.

This chain uses TRBV7-2 with TRBJ2-5; TRBD2 matches 9 bases. This CDR3 is built from 15 residues. From germline, CDR1 is SGHTA and CDR2 FQGNSA. V was pared by 4 bases and J by 1 base, with 4 bases of the junction left unmatched. The DNA for the CDR3 is TGTGCCAGCAGCTCCGCGGGGGGGCTCCAAGAGACCCAGTACTTC. This gives the protein CASSSAGGLQETQYF.

The rearrangement links TRBV2 to TRBJ1-6; a possible D gene is TRBD1 (5 bases). Trimming shortened V by 10 bases and J by 7 bases, and 14 bases separated the two germline ends. Germline V lookup: CDR1 SNHLY, CDR2 FYNNEI. This CDR3 has 13 amino acids. The CDR3, as DNA: TGTGCCACCAACGGAGGGGAGAATTCACCCCTCCACTTT. This translates into CATNGGENSPLHF.

The gene calls are TRBV5-1 and TRBJ1-3, with TRBD1 as a possible D gene (6 bases). The ends were cut back, 0 bases at V and 0 bases at J, with 10 bases in the middle. The CDR3 has 16 residues. Germline CDR1 is SGHRS and CDR2 is YFSETQ. As DNA, the CDR3 is TGCGCCAGCAGCTTGGCTGGGGGCGCCTCTGGAAACACCATATATTTT. It yields the protein CASSLAGGASGNTIYF.

The chain recombines TRBV3-1 (or the pseudogene TRBV3-2) with TRBJ1-3; 7 positions match TRBD1. This CDR3 has 16 residues. Germline V lookup: CDR1 LGHDT, CDR2 YNNKEL (reference sequence). Trimming took 4 bases from V and 0 from J; bases not matched to a gene: 6. In nucleotides, the CDR3 is TGTGCCAGCAGCCGGACAGGATCGTACTCTGGAAACACCATATATTTT. It codes for CASSRTGSYSGNTIYF.

V gene TRBV5-5 combines with J gene TRBJ1-1, with TRBD1 identical over 8 bases. This CDR3 has 14 amino acids. CDR1 SGHKS and CDR2 YYEKEE come from the germline V gene (reference sequence). Trimming took 3 bases from V and 10 from J; bases not matched to a gene: 11. CDR3 sequence reads: CASSWDSGGRRAFF. CDR3 bases: TGTGCCAGCAGCTGGGACTCAGGGGGCAGGCGAGCTTTCTTT.

The rearrangement joins TRBV29-1 to TRBJ2-3; D might be TRBD1 (6 bases). The germline V gene encodes CDR1 SQVTM and CDR2 ANQGSEA. The CDR3 is made up of 15 amino acids. The V end lost 8 bases, the J end lost 2 bases, and 20 bases lay between the germline ends. CDR3 DNA: TGCAGCTCAACTACAGGGTTTCTGTCCACAGATACGCAGTATTTT. Amino acid sequence: CSSTTGFLSTDTQYF.

As concerns this clone: In the same sample, other DNA sequences code for this CDR3. V gene TRBV9 combines with J gene TRBJ2-5; D may be TRBD2 (6 bases). The CDR3 has 13 residues. The V end lost 1 base, the J end lost 4 bases, and 8 bases lay between the germline ends. CDR1 is SGDLS and CDR2 is YYNGEE in the germline V gene. The CDR3 nucleotides are TGTGCCAGCAGCGTACGGGGGAGAGAGACCCAGTACTTC. Protein: CASSVRGRETQYF.

V and J are TRBV28 and TRBJ2-7; 7 nucleotides agree with TRBD1. V lost 7 bases to trimming and J lost 3 bases; unmatched junction nucleotides: 3. This CDR3 contains 12 residues. Germline assignment: CDR1 MDHEN and CDR2 SYDVKM. The CDR3 sequence: CASNTGVYEQYF. CDR3 nucleotide sequence: TGTGCCAGCAACACAGGGGTCTACGAGCAGTACTTC.

V is TRBV5-1 and J is TRBJ2-3, with 10 nucleotides matching TRBD2. Per the germline V gene, CDR1 is SGHRS and CDR2 is YFSETQ. CDR3 length equals 15 residues. V lost 4 bases, J lost 3 bases, and 5 bases stayed unmatched. The CDR3 is CASSGLAGATDTQYF. The CDR3 nucleotides read TGCGCCAGCAGCGGGCTAGCGGGGGCAACAGATACGCAGTATTTT.

V usage is TRBV18 and J usage is TRBJ1-1, with D unclear. V lost 1 base and J 5 bases, leaving 8 bases between the germline ends. The CDR3 is made up of 13 amino acids. Germline V gene sequence: CDR1 KGHSH, CDR2 LQKENI. The DNA of the CDR3 is TGTGCCAGCTCACCACAGGCGGGGACTGAAGCTTTCTTT. This sequence encodes CASSPQAGTEAFF. The whole variable domain, remainder taken from reference TRBV18 and TRBJ1-1, is NAGVMQNPRHLVRRRGQEARLRCSPMKGHSHVYWYRQLPEEGLKFMVYLQKENIIDESGMPKERFSAEFPKEGPSILRIQQVVRGDSAAYFCASSPQAGTEAFFGQGTRLTVV.

The chain combines TRBV10-3 with TRBJ2-2; D call uncertain. Trimming removed 8 bases at V and 5 bases at J, with 6 bases between. In germline, CDR1 is ENHRY, CDR2 SYGVKD. CDR3 length equals 11 residues. CDR3 residues: CAISGTGELFF. The CDR3 bases are TGTGCCATCTCAGGTACCGGGGAGCTGTTTTTT.

The chain recombines TRBV9 with TRBJ2-3; TRBD1 aligns across 7 bases. J lost 3 bases, V lost 0 bases, and 7 bases had no gene match. Germline CDR1 SGDLS, CDR2 YYNGEE. The CDR3 covers 16 residues. The CDR3 here is CASSVASGQPTDTQYF. CDR3 sequence (DNA): TGTGCCAGCAGCGTAGCTTCGGGACAGCCTACAGATACGCAGTATTTT.

The J gene is TRBJ1-3, the V gene TRBV25-1; D is undetermined. Germline V lookup: CDR1 MGHDK, CDR2 SYGVNS. Trimming left V 3 bases short and J 0 bases short, with 12 bases between. The length of the CDR3 is 16 residues. The CDR3 DNA follows: TGTGCCAGCAGTGACCACGGAGGGAACTCTGGAAACACCATATATTTT. Translated: CASSDHGGNSGNTIYF.

The CDR3 DNA sequence: TGCAGCGTTGAAGGGCCGCCCGATACGCAGTATTTT. This codes for CSVEGPPDTQYF. The rearrangement uses TRBV29-1 and TRBJ2-3; D is ambiguous. The CDR3 contains 12 residues. Germline loops: CDR1 SQVTM, CDR2 ANQGSEA. The V end was cut by 1 base, the J end by 6 bases, with 8 bases between.

This clone has a single count. J is TRBJ2-7 and V is TRBV27, with D possibly being TRBD2 (5 bases). V gave up 6 bases and J gave up 6 bases, with 15 bases separating them. The CDR3 is 13 amino acids. CDR1 and CDR2 from the germline V gene are MNHEY and SMNVEV (reference sequence). The CDR3 coding sequence is TGTGCCAGCAGGCGGCTAGCCGCAGGCGAGCAGTACTTC. The encoded protein is CASRRLAAGEQYF.

V usage is TRBV6-1 and J usage is TRBJ1-3, with D unclear. The V gene's germline CDR1 is MNHNS and CDR2 SASEGT. The ends were cut back, 2 bases at V and 6 bases at J, with 14 bases in the middle. The CDR3 extends over 15 amino acids. CDR3 protein: CASSERYQVENTIYF. The CDR3 region has the DNA TGTGCCAGCAGTGAAAGGTACCAGGTTGAAAACACCATATATTTT.

This clone was seen a few times. The V call is TRBV7-2, the J call TRBJ2-7; D unresolved. V gave up 0 bases and J gave up 5 bases, with 11 bases separating them. The CDR3 consists of 14 residues. In germline, CDR1 is SGHTA, CDR2 FQGNSA. CDR3 sequence (DNA): TGTGCCAGCAGCTTAGCGCTAGTTAGAGACGAGCAGTACTTC. It codes for CASSLALVRDEQYF.